The clone carrying this TCR beta chain was observed a handful of times. Germline V gives CDR1 MNHNS, CDR2 SASEGT. This CDR3 spans 15 amino acids. V lost 5 bases, J lost 6 bases, and 10 bases stayed unmatched. This sample was included in a study of blood T cells in healthy people across ages. Sample-barcoded 5' priming and a J-beta primer mix drove a second PCR of about 6 to 12 cycles. TCRdb re-derived calls from the 5' RACE reads in MiXCR, one entry per CDR3 protein. This table holds approximately 2,000,000 distinct CDR3 sequences, around 42% found once. The V and J genes are TRBV6-1 and TRBJ2-1, with 7 bases that match TRBD2. The material sequenced was blood. The source of this sequence is a human donor in good health. Here the CDR3 DNA reads TGTGCCAGCAGTCTTATTAGCGGGCTGATCAATGAGCAGTTCTTC. It translates to CASSLISGLINEQFF.